These T cell receptor beta chains were read from a single sample in a study of cytomegalovirus exposure and HLA in healthy donors. Sequenced by immunoSEQ multiplex PCR; TCRdb stores in-frame clones only, minus some. The sample shows about 90,000 clones, about 81% of them seen only once. The sample consisted of PBMCs. Receptor source: a man aged 18 to 35 in good health and CMV-seronegative. Each CDR3 is given with its conserved first and last residue. The D gene is left open where the match is weak. Clone sizes are given selectively: once, few, many, or a class where the clone is expanded.

J | length | D | size | V | DNA | CDR3
TRBJ1-5 | 14 | . | . | TRBV5-1 | TGCGCCAGCAGCTTGGAGTCGGGCAATCAGCCCCAGCATTTT | CASSLESGNQPQHF
TRBJ1-2 | 15 | TRBD1 | . | TRBV19 | TGTGCCAGTAGTATCACAGAGACAGGGCCTGGAGCCTACACCTTC | CASSITETGPGAYTF
TRBJ1-5 | 15 | TRBD1 | . | TRBV27 | TGTGCCAGCAGTCCGGGACAGGGTTTGTCTCAGCCCCAGCATTTT | CASSPGQGLSQPQHF
TRBJ1-4 | 16 | . | . | TRBV7-9 | TGTGCCAGCAGCTTATTGACTTTAGCGAGTAATGAAAAACTGTTTTTT | CASSLLTLASNEKLFF
TRBJ1-1 | 13 | . | few | TRBV6-6 | TGTGCCAGCTACCCTAATATGAACACTGAAGCTTTCTTT | CASYPNMNTEAFF
TRBJ2-4 | 14 | . | . | TRBV14 | TGTGCCAGCAGCCAAGAGTCCGGGAAAAACATTCAGTACTTC | CASSQESGKNIQYF
TRBJ2-3 | 16 | TRBD2 | few | TRBV10-3 | TGTGCCATCAGGGCCTTTTCTACGGGAGGGGAGGATACGCAGTATTTT | CAIRAFSTGGEDTQYF
TRBJ2-2 | 15 | . | . | TRBV5-1 | TGCGCCAGCAGCTGGGCCCCCAAGAACACCGGGGAGCTGTTTTTT | CASSWAPKNTGELFF
TRBJ2-5 | 14 | TRBD1 | . | TRBV6-6 | TGTGCCAGCATCAACAGGGGGCGCGTAGAGACCCAGTACTTC | CASINRGRVETQYF
TRBJ2-3 | 17 | . | . | TRBV19 | TGTGCCTCCGACCCCCAGACAGGCTCACTCCGACGAGATACGCAGTATTTT | CASDPQTGSLRRDTQYF
TRBJ2-2 | 15 | . | . | TRBV5-1 | TGCGCCAGCAGCTTGGTAGGCCGGGACACCGGGGAGCTGTTTTTT | CASSLVGRDTGELFF
TRBJ1-4 | 14 | TRBD1 | . | TRBV28 | TGTGCCAGCAAAAATCACAGGGGAATCGAAAAACTGTTTTTT | CASKNHRGIEKLFF
TRBJ2-2 | 13 | . | once | TRBV30 | TGTGCCTGGAGTGGAGCGAACACCGGGGAGCTGTTTTTT | CAWSGANTGELFF
TRBJ1-1 | 14 | . | . | TRBV18 | TGTGCCAGCTCATCGCAGGAGGGAGGCACTGAAGCTTTCTTT | CASSSQEGGTEAFF
TRBJ2-1 | 19 | TRBD2 | . | TRBV5-1 | TGCGCCAGCAGCTTGTCTCCGGGACTAGGGGTTGTCTCCTACAATGAGCAGTTCTTC | CASSLSPGLGVVSYNEQFF
TRBJ1-2 | 14 | TRBD1 | . | TRBV14 | TGTGCCAGCAGCCCCGGACAGGTTGGGGAAAGCTACACCTTC | CASSPGQVGESYTF
TRBJ1-2 | 14 | TRBD1 | . | TRBV27 | TGTGCCAGCAGTTTTGACAGGGCTAACTATGGCTACACCTTC | CASSFDRANYGYTF
TRBJ2-4 | 13 | . | . | TRBV30 | TGTGCCTGGGCAAGCGGGGCCAAAAACATTCAGTACTTC | CAWASGAKNIQYF
TRBJ2-1 | 15 | . | . | TRBV9 | TGTGCCAGCAGCGTAAACTTGAATTCCTACAATGAGCAGTTCTTC | CASSVNLNSYNEQFF
TRBJ1-2 | 13 | TRBD1 | . | TRBV9 | TGTGCCAGCAGCGGACAGGGTTCCTATGGCTACACCTTC | CASSGQGSYGYTF
TRBJ1-1 | 13 | . | . | TRBV4-3 | TGCGCCAGCAGCCAGATGCCGAGGACTGAAGCTTTCTTT | CASSQMPRTEAFF
TRBJ2-2 | 12 | . | . | TRBV7-6 | TGTGCCAGCAGCCCACTCACCGGGGAGCTGTTTTTT | CASSPLTGELFF
TRBJ1-4 | 15 | . | . | TRBV2 | TGTGCCAGCATCCCCAATAGGGGAGGCGGTGAAAAACTGTTTTTT | CASIPNRGGGEKLFF
TRBJ1-1 | 15 | TRBD1 | few | TRBV7-6 | TGTGCCAGCAGCTCCGCGGGGGGACAGGGTACTGAAGCTTTCTTT | CASSSAGGQGTEAFF
TRBJ1-3 | 16 | . | . | TRBV30 | TGTGCCTGGCATGGGGGAGGCAGATCCTCTGGAAACACCATATATTTT | CAWHGGGRSSGNTIYF
TRBJ2-5 | 15 | TRBD2 | . | TRBV7-9 | TGTGCCAGCAGCCAAGCCCAGTGGGAGGGAGAGACCCAGTACTTC | CASSQAQWEGETQYF
TRBJ2-7 | 12 | . | . | TRBV27 | TGTGCCAGCAGTTTCAGGGATGGGGAGCAGTACTTC | CASSFRDGEQYF
TRBJ1-5 | 16 | . | . | TRBV19 | TGTGCCAGTAGTATAGGTTCAGGATTACAAGGTCAGCCCCAGCATTTT | CASSIGSGLQGQPQHF
TRBJ2-1 | 17 | TRBD2 | . | TRBV29-1 | TGCAGCGTTGAAGCCAAATCCCGGACTAGCGGGAGGCTTGCCCGGTTCTTC | CSVEAKSRTSGRLARFF
TRBJ2-3 | 14 | . | . | TRBV5-4 | TGTGCCAGCAGCTTGCGGGGGAGCACAGATACGCAGTATTTT | CASSLRGSTDTQYF
TRBJ1-1 | 14 | . | . | TRBV6-5 | TGTGCCAGCAGTTACTCCGGAGGGGGACTAGAAGCTTTCTTT | CASSYSGGGLEAFF
TRBJ1-1 | 14 | . | . | TRBV19 | TGTGCCAGTAGTATTGGAGGGGCGAACACTGAAGCTTTCTTT | CASSIGGANTEAFF
TRBJ2-2 | 14 | TRBD1 | . | TRBV29-1 | TGCAGCACTACCGGGACAGCGAACACCGGGGAGCTGTTTTTT | CSTTGTANTGELFF
TRBJ2-7 | 14 | TRBD2 | . | TRBV6-1 | TGTGCCAGCTCCGCCCCGCGGGAGACGTACGAGCAGTACTTC | CASSAPRETYEQYF
TRBJ2-7 | 15 | TRBD1 | . | TRBV2 | TGTGCCAGCAATAGTAGGGACAGGTCCCAATACGAGCAGTACTTC | CASNSRDRSQYEQYF
TRBJ2-2 | 15 | TRBD1 | few | TRBV6-4 | TGTGCCAGCAGTGACTCGGGGACAGACACCGGGGAGCTGTTTTTT | CASSDSGTDTGELFF
TRBJ1-5 | 14 | TRBD1 | . | TRBV30 | TGTGCCTGGAGCGACGGACAGGGGAATCAGCCCCAGCATTTT | CAWSDGQGNQPQHF
TRBJ2-1 | 13 | . | once | TRBV11-3 | TGTGCCAGCAGCTTAGCGCCTACTAGCGAGCAGTTCTTC | CASSLAPTSEQFF
TRBJ2-7 | 14 | TRBD1 | . | TRBV30 | TGTGCCTGGAGTGAAGGGACAGGGGCCTACGAGCAGTACTTC | CAWSEGTGAYEQYF
TRBJ2-7 | 15 | . | . | TRBV25-1 | TGTGCCAGCAGTGAATCGGAGGGAAGATGGGACGAGCAGTACTTC | CASSESEGRWDEQYF
TRBJ1-1 | 14 | TRBD1 | . | TRBV5-1 | TGCGCCAGCAGCTTGGTTGCAGGGGGCACTGAAGCTTTCTTT | CASSLVAGGTEAFF
TRBJ2-5 | 15 | . | . | TRBV5-1 | TGCGCCAGCAGTTTGGGGGCGATAGAAAGAGAGACCCAGTACTTC | CASSLGAIERETQYF
TRBJ2-4 | 16 | . | few | TRBV7-2 | TGTGCCAGCAGCTCAACAGGGATGGGAGCCAAAAACATTCAGTACTTC | CASSSTGMGAKNIQYF
TRBJ2-1 | 14 | . | . | TRBV7-9 | TGTGCCAGCAGCTTACCAGGGCTCTACAATGAGCAGTTCTTC | CASSLPGLYNEQFF
TRBJ2-1 | 19 | TRBD2 | . | TRBV7-3 | TGTGCCAGCAACTACCCGACTAGCGGGAGTCTGGACCCCTACAATGAGCAGTTCTTC | CASNYPTSGSLDPYNEQFF
TRBJ2-3 | 18 | TRBD1 | . | TRBV4-1 | TGCGCCAGCAGCCAAGATCTGACAGGGTTTCATAGCACAGATACGCAGTATTTT | CASSQDLTGFHSTDTQYF
TRBJ2-7 | 19 | TRBD2 | . | TRBV7-2 | TGTGCCAGCAGCTTACGGGCTAGCGGGAGGTCCTTTGTAGTATACGAGCAGTACTTC | CASSLRASGRSFVVYEQYF
TRBJ2-3 | 15 | . | once | TRBV6-5 | TGTGCCAGCAGTTACTCACAGGGTCTGACAGATACGCAGTATTTT | CASSYSQGLTDTQYF
TRBJ2-5 | 16 | TRBD1 | . | TRBV5-4 | TGTGCCAGCAGCTTGGGACAAAGGACAGGGCAAGAGACCCAGTACTTC | CASSLGQRTGQETQYF
TRBJ2-2 | 15 | TRBD1 | . | TRBV29-1 | TGCAGCGTGAAGGGGCCGGGACAGGGCACCGGGGAGCTGTTTTTT | CSVKGPGQGTGELFF
TRBJ1-2 | 14 | TRBD1 | once | TRBV4-3 | TGCGCCAGCAGCCAAGCCAGGGGGGACTATGGCTACACCTTC | CASSQARGDYGYTF
TRBJ1-2 | 14 | TRBD1 | . | TRBV25-1 | TGTGCCAGCAGCAGAGCAGGGGGCGGCTATGGCTACACCTTC | CASSRAGGGYGYTF
TRBJ2-5 | 14 | . | . | TRBV11-2 | TGTGCCAGCAGCTTAGTTAGCCAGAGGGAGACCCAGTACTTC | CASSLVSQRETQYF
TRBJ1-5 | 15 | . | . | TRBV28 | TGTGCCAGCGGACAGAGGCCAGGAGGTGGTCAGCCCCAGCATTTT | CASGQRPGGGQPQHF
TRBJ1-2 | 15 | TRBD1 | . | TRBV27 | TGTGCCAGCAGTTTATCGCCAGGGGGAGCCTATGGCTACACCTTC | CASSLSPGGAYGYTF